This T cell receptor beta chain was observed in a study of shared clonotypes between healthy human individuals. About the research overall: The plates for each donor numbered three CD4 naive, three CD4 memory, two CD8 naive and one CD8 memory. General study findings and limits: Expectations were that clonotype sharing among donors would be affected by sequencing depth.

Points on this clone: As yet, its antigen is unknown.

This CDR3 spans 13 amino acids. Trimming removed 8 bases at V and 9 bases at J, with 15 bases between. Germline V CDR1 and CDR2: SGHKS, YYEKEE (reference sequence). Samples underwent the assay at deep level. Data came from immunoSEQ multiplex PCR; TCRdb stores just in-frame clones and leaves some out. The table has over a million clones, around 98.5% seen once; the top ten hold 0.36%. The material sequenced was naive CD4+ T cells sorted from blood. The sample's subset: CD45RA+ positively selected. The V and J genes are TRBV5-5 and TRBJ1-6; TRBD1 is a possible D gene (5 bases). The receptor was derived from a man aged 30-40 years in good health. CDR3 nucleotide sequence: TGTGCCAGTACGACAGCGGGGATTTCACCCCTCCACTTT. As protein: CASTTAGISPLHF.